The clone carrying this TCR beta chain was seen once. Its antigen is currently unknown. PCR involved 60 Vbeta and 13 Jbeta primers. TCRdb's table, derived via immunoSEQ multiplex PCR, lists solely in-frame clones and lacks some. The sample includes about 190,000 clones, around four fifths of them seen just once. This sample was taken from a study of cytomegalovirus exposure and HLA in healthy donors. Study observations and caveats: Previously analyzed data showed that most TCR beta V segments were productive at a frequency of about 87% or about 30%.

The CDR3 is made up of 15 amino acids. From germline, CDR1 is SNHLY and CDR2 FYNNEI. Trimming pared 7 bases from V and 0 bases from J, leaving 13 bases between. This sequence joins TRBV2 and TRBJ2-1; the D gene is possibly TRBD2 (6 bases). This sequence originates from a man aged 40-49 years in good health and CMV-seropositive. The sequenced material came from PBMCs. CDR3 DNA: TGTGCCAGCAAAGACGGGACTCTCTCCTACAATGAGCAGTTCTTC. It specifies CASKDGTLSYNEQFF.